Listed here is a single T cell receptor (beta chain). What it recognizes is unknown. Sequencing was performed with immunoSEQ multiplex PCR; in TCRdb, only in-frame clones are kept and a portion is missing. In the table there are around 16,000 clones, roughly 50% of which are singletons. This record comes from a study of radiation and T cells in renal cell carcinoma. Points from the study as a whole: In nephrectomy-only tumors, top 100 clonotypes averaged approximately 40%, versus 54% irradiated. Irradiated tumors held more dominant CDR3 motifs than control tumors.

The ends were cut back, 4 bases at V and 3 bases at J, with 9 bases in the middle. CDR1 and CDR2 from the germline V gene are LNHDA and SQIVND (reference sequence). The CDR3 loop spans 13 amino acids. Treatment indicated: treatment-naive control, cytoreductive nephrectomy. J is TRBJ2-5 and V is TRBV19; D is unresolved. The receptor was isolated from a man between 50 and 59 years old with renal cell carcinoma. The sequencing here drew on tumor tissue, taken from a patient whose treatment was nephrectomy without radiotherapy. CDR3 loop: CASSTSEKETQYF. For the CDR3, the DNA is TGTGCCAGTAGTACGTCAGAAAAAGAGACCCAGTACTTC.